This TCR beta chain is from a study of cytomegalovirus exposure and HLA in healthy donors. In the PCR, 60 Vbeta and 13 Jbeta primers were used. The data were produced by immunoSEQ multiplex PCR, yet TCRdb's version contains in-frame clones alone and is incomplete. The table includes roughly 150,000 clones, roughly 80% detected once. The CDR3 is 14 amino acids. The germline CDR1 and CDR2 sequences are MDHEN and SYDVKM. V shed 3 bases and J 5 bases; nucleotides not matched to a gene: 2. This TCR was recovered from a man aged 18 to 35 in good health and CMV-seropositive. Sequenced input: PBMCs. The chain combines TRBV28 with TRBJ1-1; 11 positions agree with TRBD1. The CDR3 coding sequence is TGTGCCAGCAGTTTTGGACAGGGGGCGACTGAAGCTTTCTTT. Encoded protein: CASSFGQGATEAFF.